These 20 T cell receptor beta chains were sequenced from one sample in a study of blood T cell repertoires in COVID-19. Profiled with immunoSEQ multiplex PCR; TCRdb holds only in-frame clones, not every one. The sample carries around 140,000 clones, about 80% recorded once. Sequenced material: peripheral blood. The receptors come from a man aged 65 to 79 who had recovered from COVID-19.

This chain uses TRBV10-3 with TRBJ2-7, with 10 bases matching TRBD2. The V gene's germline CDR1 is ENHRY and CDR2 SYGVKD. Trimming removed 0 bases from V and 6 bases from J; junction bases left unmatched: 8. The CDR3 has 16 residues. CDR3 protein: CAISESVTSGIREQYF. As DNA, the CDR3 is TGTGCCATCAGTGAGTCTGTTACTAGCGGGATACGCGAGCAGTACTTC.

The CDR3 nucleotides read TGTGCCAGCAGTGACGGCGGGAACACAGATACGCAGTATTTT. This sequence encodes CASSDGGNTDTQYF. This chain links TRBV6-1 with TRBJ2-3, with TRBD2 as a possible D gene (6 bases). Deletions cut 3 bases from V and 2 bases from J, with 9 bases between. This CDR3 region has 14 residues. Germline-derived CDR1 and CDR2 are MNHNS and SASEGT.

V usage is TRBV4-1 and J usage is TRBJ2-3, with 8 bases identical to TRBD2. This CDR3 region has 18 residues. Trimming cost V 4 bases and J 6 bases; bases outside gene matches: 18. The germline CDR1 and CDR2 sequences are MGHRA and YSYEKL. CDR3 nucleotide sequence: TGCGCCAGCAGCCGCTCCACTGCCTTGGCGGGAGGAGCGGATACGCAGTATTTT. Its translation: CASSRSTALAGGADTQYF.

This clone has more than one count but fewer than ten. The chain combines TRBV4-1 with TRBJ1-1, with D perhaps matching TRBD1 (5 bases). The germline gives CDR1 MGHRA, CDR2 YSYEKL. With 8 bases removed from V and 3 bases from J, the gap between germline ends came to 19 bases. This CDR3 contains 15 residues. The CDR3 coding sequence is TGCGCCAGCTCGAAACGTGGGGCTATCGACACTGAAGCTTTCTTT. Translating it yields CASSKRGAIDTEAFF.

CDR3 residues: CASSFSGSVYEQYF. The CDR3 nucleotides are TGTGCCAGCAGTTTCTCCGGGAGTGTCTACGAGCAGTACTTC. This chain connects TRBV27 to TRBJ2-7; D is perhaps TRBD2 (6 bases). This CDR3 is 14 amino acids long. The V end was cut by 3 bases, the J end by 3 bases, with 12 bases between. The germline V gene encodes CDR1 MNHEY and CDR2 SMNVEV (reference sequence).

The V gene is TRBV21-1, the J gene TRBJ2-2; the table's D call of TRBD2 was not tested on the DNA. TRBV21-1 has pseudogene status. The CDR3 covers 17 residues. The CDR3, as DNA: TGTGCCAGCAGCAAAGCATTCATTCTAGGGAACACCGGGGAGCTGTTTTTT. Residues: CASSKAFILGNTGELFF.

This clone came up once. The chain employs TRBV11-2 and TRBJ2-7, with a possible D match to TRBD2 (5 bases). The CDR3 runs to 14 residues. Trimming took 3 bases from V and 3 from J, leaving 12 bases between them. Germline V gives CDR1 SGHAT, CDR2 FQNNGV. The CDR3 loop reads CASSFGNTIYEQYF. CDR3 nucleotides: TGTGCCAGCAGCTTCGGGAACACTATCTACGAGCAGTACTTC.

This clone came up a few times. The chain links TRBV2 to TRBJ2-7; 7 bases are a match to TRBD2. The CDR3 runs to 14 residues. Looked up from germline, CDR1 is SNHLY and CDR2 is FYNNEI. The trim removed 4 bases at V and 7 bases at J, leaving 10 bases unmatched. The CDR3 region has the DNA TGTGCCAGCAGTGGGGGGACTACTCCTCGGGAGCAGTACTTC. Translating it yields CASSGGTTPREQYF.

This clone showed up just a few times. Here the CDR3 reads CASSRQGDRGSTEAFF. The DNA of the CDR3 is TGTGCCAGCTCACGGCAGGGAGACAGGGGAAGCACTGAAGCTTTCTTT. V is TRBV18 and J is TRBJ1-1; TRBD1 matches at 8 bases. J was trimmed by 4 bases and V by 4 bases; bases with no gene match: 11. This CDR3 has 16 residues. CDR1 and CDR2 (germline): KGHSH, LQKENI.

CDR3 protein: CASSPEGIVGGSSYEQYF. DNA for the CDR3: TGCGCCAGCAGCCCGGAGGGGATCGTAGGCGGGAGCTCCTACGAGCAGTACTTC. The chain recombines TRBV5-1 with TRBJ2-7; 7 bases line up with TRBD2. With V trimmed by 4 bases and J by 0 bases, 16 bases remained unmatched. The length of the CDR3 is 18 residues. In germline, CDR1 is SGHRS, CDR2 YFSETQ. The full variable domain, rest sourced from reference TRBV5-1 and TRBJ2-7, is KAGVTQTPRYLIKTRGQQVTLSCSPISGHRSVSWYQQTPGQGLQFLFEYFSETQRNKGNFPGRFSGRQFSNSRSEMNVSTLELGDSALYLCASSPEGIVGGSSYEQYFGPGTRLTVT.

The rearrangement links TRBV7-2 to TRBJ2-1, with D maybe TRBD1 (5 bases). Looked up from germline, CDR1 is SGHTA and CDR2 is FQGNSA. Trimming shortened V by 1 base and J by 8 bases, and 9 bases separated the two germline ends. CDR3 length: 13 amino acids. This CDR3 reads CASSLDRGDEQFF. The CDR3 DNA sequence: TGTGCCAGCAGCTTAGATAGGGGCGATGAGCAGTTCTTC.

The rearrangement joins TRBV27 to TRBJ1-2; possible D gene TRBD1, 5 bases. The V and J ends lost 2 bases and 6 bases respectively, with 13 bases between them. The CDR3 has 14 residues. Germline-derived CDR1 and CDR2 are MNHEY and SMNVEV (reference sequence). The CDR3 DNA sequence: TGTGCCAGCAGTTTAGGGGGAGGGGTGGATGGCTACACCTTC. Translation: CASSLGGGVDGYTF.

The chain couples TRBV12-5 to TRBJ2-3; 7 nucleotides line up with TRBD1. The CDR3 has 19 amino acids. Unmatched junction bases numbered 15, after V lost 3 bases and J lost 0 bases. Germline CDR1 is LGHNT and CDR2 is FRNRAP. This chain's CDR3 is CASGFNRGSAGPSTDTQYF. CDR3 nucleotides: TGTGCTAGTGGTTTTAACAGGGGTTCCGCCGGCCCTAGCACAGATACGCAGTATTTT.

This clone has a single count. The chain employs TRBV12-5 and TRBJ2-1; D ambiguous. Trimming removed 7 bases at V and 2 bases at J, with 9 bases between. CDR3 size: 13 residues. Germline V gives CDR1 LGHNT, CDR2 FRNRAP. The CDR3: CASALRTYNEQFF. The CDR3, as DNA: TGTGCTAGTGCCCTTCGTACCTACAATGAGCAGTTCTTC.

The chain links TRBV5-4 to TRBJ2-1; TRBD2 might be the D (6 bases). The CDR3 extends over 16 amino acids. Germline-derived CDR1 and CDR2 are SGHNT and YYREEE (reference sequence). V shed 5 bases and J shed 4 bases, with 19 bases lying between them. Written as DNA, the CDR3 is TGTGCCAGCAGTCTTGGGTCTCCGGGAGCTTACAATGAGCAGTTCTTC. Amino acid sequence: CASSLGSPGAYNEQFF.

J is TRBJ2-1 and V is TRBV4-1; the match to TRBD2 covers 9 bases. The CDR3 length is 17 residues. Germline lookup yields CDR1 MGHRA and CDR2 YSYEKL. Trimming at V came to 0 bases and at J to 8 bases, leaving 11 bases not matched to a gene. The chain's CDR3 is CASSQELAGGPVDEQFF. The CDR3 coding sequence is TGCGCCAGCAGCCAAGAATTGGCGGGAGGGCCGGTTGATGAGCAGTTCTTC.

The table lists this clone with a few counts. This chain's CDR3 is CASSQWRLEGETQYF. The DNA of the CDR3 is TGCGCCAGCAGCCAATGGAGGTTGGAAGGAGAGACCCAGTACTTC. V usage is TRBV4-1 and J usage is TRBJ2-5; D may be TRBD2 (5 bases). Trimming left V 2 bases short and J 4 bases short, with 14 bases between. The germline V gene has CDR1 MGHRA and CDR2 YSYEKL. There are 15 residues in the CDR3.

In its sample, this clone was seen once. The CDR3 loop reads CASSLWDRANTGELFF. In DNA, the CDR3 is TGTGCCAGCAGTTTATGGGACAGAGCCAACACCGGGGAGCTGTTTTTT. The chain is built from TRBV27 and TRBJ2-2; TRBD1 matches at 7 bases. This CDR3 is 16 amino acids long. Per the germline V gene, CDR1 is MNHEY and CDR2 is SMNVEV (reference sequence). The J segment lost 2 bases and the V segment lost 1 base, leaving 4 bases of the junction unmatched.

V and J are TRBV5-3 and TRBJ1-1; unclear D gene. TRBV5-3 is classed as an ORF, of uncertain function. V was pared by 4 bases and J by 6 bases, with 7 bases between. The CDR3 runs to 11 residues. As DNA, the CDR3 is TGTGCCAGAAGCGCAGTCTCTGAAGCTTTCTTT. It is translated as CARSAVSEAFF.

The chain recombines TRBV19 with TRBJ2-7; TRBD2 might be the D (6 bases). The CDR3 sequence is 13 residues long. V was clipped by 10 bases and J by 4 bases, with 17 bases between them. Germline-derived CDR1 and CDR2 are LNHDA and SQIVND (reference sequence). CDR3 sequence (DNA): TGTGCCACTAATGGGGACTCTGCTTACGAGCAGTACTTC. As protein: CATNGDSAYEQYF.